The sequence of this T cell receptor (beta chain) was determined in a study of T cells expressing NK-cell markers. Overall study context: Sorted CD3+CD56+NKG2C+, CD3+CD56+NKG2C- and CD3+CD56-NKG2C+ T cells provided the TCR beta repertoires.

To note about this clonotype: As yet, its antigen is unknown.

The CDR3 runs to 15 residues. Germline CDR1 reads SEHNR; CDR2 reads FQNEAQ (reference sequence). The authors generated TCR beta cDNA through 5'RACE template switching with UMIs. TCRdb re-called the 5' RACE reads and catalogs CDR3 proteins one per entry, DNA excluded. Recorded here are tens of thousands of distinct CDR3 sequences; the top ten clones represent roughly three fifths. The study, taken as a whole, reports: What remained unclear was the HCMV specificity of expanded NKG2C+ T cell clones.

The source of this sequence is a man between 18 and 69 years old in good health. The gene calls are TRBV7-9 and TRBJ2-6. Sequencing was performed on blood T cells: a sorted CD56 or NKG2C T cell subset, CD4+ or CD8+ T cells, or bulk PBMC T cells (not recorded which). The CDR3 reads CASSLVTLGANVLTF.